This T cell receptor beta chain was observed in a study of CD8+ T cells in alopecia areata. General study findings and limits: Having just one nonresponder leaves the connection between baseline CD8+ expansion and response unresolved.

As to this clone: Its matching antigen is unknown.

Sequencing relied on a cDNA template that was reverse transcribed from extracted RNA. The protocol was immunoSEQ multiplex PCR, while the TCRdb copy is restricted to in-frame clones and leaves out a portion. Among approximately 190,000 clones listed, 55% to 75% were seen once. Treatment in this sample: oral pan-JAK inhibitor, 5-10 mg twice daily. This CDR3 has 12 amino acids. Germline CDR1 is SGHTA and CDR2 is FQGNSA. Trimming cost V 8 bases and J 4 bases, with 11 bases left between them. The sample here was CD4+ T cells sorted from blood, taken at week 24, from a patient treated with tofacitinib. This chain uses TRBV7-2 with TRBJ1-2, with D perhaps matching TRBD1 (5 bases). This receptor was identified in a human donor with alopecia areata. The chain's CDR3 is CASGARSYGYTF. The CDR3 nucleotides are TGTGCCAGCGGGGCCCGAAGCTATGGCTACACCTTC.